These 5 T cell receptor beta chains originate from one sample sequenced in a study of cytomegalovirus exposure and HLA in healthy donors (dated 2017 in TCRdb). The library was obtained by the immunoSEQ multiplex PCR assay. For the multiplex PCR, a mixture combining 60 forward primers for TCR Vbeta segments and 13 reverse primers for TCR Jbeta segments was used. TCRdb carries this immuneACCESS record with in-frame sequences only. Its versions omit some clonotypes, under half of them owing to an unresolved V gene in the studies checked, with the rest unexplained. This sample holds about 160,000 clones; almost 80% were observed only once. Of the sample, about 0.93% falls within the top ten clones. The sequenced material came from PBMCs. Receptor source: a woman aged 45-59 years in good health and CMV-seropositive.

V usage is TRBV4-1 and J usage is TRBJ2-7; 11 bases match TRBD2. Losses at the gene ends were 0 bases for V and 2 bases for J; bases not matched to a gene: 12. CDR1 and CDR2 from the germline V gene are MGHRA and YSYEKL. The CDR3 length is 19 residues. In DNA form, the CDR3 reads TGCGCCAGCAGCCAAGATCGCCCTAGCGGGGGGCCTGACCCCTACGAGCAGTACTTC. Amino acid sequence: CASSQDRPSGGPDPYEQYF.

The chain is built from TRBV10-3 and TRBJ1-5; maybe TRBD1 (5 bases). Trimming removed 2 bases from V and 7 bases from J, with 9 bases in between. Germline lookup yields CDR1 ENHRY and CDR2 SYGVKD. This CDR3 is 13 amino acids long. The CDR3 protein is CAISEMGGQPQHF. CDR3 sequence (DNA): TGTGCCATCAGTGAGATGGGGGGACAGCCCCAGCATTTT.

CDR3 bases: TGTGCCAGTAGTTTCAACAGGGGGCATAGCAATCAGCCCCAGCATTTT. This translates into CASSFNRGHSNQPQHF. V is TRBV19 and J is TRBJ1-5; 9 bases line up with TRBD1. After removal of 5 bases from V and 0 bases from J, the junction contained 5 bases not matched to a gene. Germline CDR1 is LNHDA and CDR2 is SQIVND (reference sequence). The CDR3 consists of 16 residues.

V usage is TRBV4-3 and J usage is TRBJ1-5, with D possibly matching TRBD1 (5 bases). The germline CDR1 and CDR2 sequences are LGHNA and YSLEER. Trimming took 0 bases from V and 1 from J, leaving 7 bases between them. The CDR3 contains 15 residues. The CDR3 is CASSQEDRSNQPQHF. CDR3 nucleotide sequence: TGCGCCAGCAGCCAAGAAGACAGAAGCAATCAGCCCCAGCATTTT.

The chain has TRBV2 and TRBJ2-2, with D possibly matching TRBD2 (6 bases). Germline CDR1 SNHLY, CDR2 FYNNEI. The V gene lost 4 bases and the J gene lost 7 bases, with 13 bases spanning the gap. This CDR3 is 14 amino acids long. The CDR3 protein is CASSGAGGVGELFF. As DNA, the CDR3 is TGTGCCAGCAGTGGGGCCGGGGGAGTCGGGGAGCTGTTTTTT.